This record concerns one T cell receptor beta chain sequence. The entry originates in a study of blood T cell repertoires in COVID-19. The CDR3 runs to 14 residues. From germline, CDR1 is SGHTA and CDR2 FQGNSA. Trimming removed 0 bases from V and 0 bases from J, with 6 bases in between. Assay: immunoSEQ multiplex PCR; the TCRdb copy retains only in-frame clones and omits some. The data show 30,000 to 40,000 clones, approximately 83% seen once. Sequenced sample: peripheral blood. This sequence joins TRBV7-2 and TRBJ2-7; possibly TRBD2 for D (5 bases). This receptor was obtained from a woman aged 55-69 years with active COVID-19. The CDR3 DNA is TGTGCCAGCAGCTTAGCCCGGGACTCCTACGAGCAGTACTTC. Its translation is CASSLARDSYEQYF.